The clone carrying this TCR beta chain was detected a few times. Antigen unknown. The data derive from a study of T-cell memory formation after mild COVID-19. The study, taken as a whole, reports: From day 15 to 85, contracting clones were balanced between CD4 and CD8, whereas later expanders leaned toward CD4+.

TCRdb re-called the 5' RACE reads through MiXCR, storing one row per CDR3 protein. The data hold some 69,000 distinct CDR3 sequences, with approximately 15% observed a single time. This TCR was recovered from an adult woman who had mild COVID-19 (a few samples of this study predate the infection). Cell type and time point are not known. The sequenced material came from PBMCs or a T cell subset sorted from them (not recorded which).

CDR3 region: CASSSDRTYNSPLHF. CDR3 nucleotide sequence: TGTGCCAGCAGCTCGGACCGTACTTATAATTCACCCCTCCACTTT. This chain links TRBV11-2 with TRBJ1-6; D gene uncertain. Germline assignment: CDR1 SGHAT and CDR2 FQNNGV. This CDR3 region has 15 residues. V lost 4 bases to trimming and J lost 4 bases, with 11 bases between them.